Below, 28 T cell receptor beta chains from the same sample are listed, as sequenced in a study of CD8+ T cells in alopecia areata. Treatment denoted: oral pan-JAK inhibitor, 5-10 mg twice daily. After isolation, RNA underwent reverse transcription to generate cDNA as the sequencing template. Sequenced by immunoSEQ multiplex PCR; TCRdb stores in-frame clones only, minus some. The sample gives roughly 190,000 clones, 45% to 75% of which show up once; approximately 3.4% is in the top ten. Material: CD4+ T cells sorted from blood, obtained at week 4, from a patient treated with tofacitinib. The receptors derive from a human donor with alopecia areata.

This chain joins TRBV29-1 and TRBJ2-7; weak D call: TRBD2 (6 bases). Trimming pared 1 base from V and 0 bases from J, leaving 16 bases between. Looked up from germline, CDR1 is SQVTM and CDR2 is ANQGSEA. This CDR3 has 16 residues. CDR3 residues: CSVEGGVSRSSYEQYF. The CDR3, as DNA: TGCAGCGTTGAAGGGGGGGTTAGCCGATCCTCCTACGAGCAGTACTTC.

The chain couples TRBV29-1 to TRBJ2-7; a possible D gene is TRBD1 (6 bases). V was clipped by 4 bases and J by 6 bases, with 13 bases between them. The V gene's germline CDR1 is SQVTM and CDR2 ANQGSEA. The CDR3 contains 12 residues. CDR3 residues: CSVGWGQGEQYF. DNA for the CDR3: TGCAGCGTTGGTTGGGGGCAGGGCGAGCAGTACTTC.

V gene TRBV5-1 combines with J gene TRBJ2-3; the match to TRBD2 covers 10 bases. The germline gives CDR1 SGHRS, CDR2 YFSETQ. V lost 7 bases and J lost 1; bases outside the gene matches: 6. CDR3 length equals 15 residues. This CDR3 is CASQASGGGTDTQYF. The CDR3, as DNA: TGCGCCAGCCAGGCTAGCGGGGGCGGCACAGATACGCAGTATTTT.

This clone appeared a few times. The chain is built from TRBV7-2 and TRBJ2-3; TRBD2 matches 10 bases. CDR3 length: 15 residues. The germline CDR1 and CDR2 sequences are SGHTA and FQGNSA. Trimming cost V 6 bases and J 2 bases; bases outside gene matches: 5. CDR3 DNA sequence: TGTGCCAGCAGACTAGCGGGGATATTCACAGATACGCAGTATTTT. Its translation is CASRLAGIFTDTQYF.

This clone was seen more than once but under ten times. This chain links TRBV6-6 with TRBJ2-3; D perhaps matches TRBD2 (6 bases). V gave up 8 bases and J gave up 0 bases, with 9 bases separating them. This CDR3 comprises 13 residues. Germline loops: CDR1 MNHNY, CDR2 SVGAGI (reference sequence). The CDR3 coding sequence is TGTGCCAGCGGAGGGGTGAGCACAGATACGCAGTATTTT. Its protein product is CASGGVSTDTQYF.

The chain recombines TRBV29-1 with TRBJ2-5; 9 positions agree with TRBD2. V lost 4 bases to trimming and J lost 7 bases; unmatched junction nucleotides: 4. From germline, CDR1 is SQVTM and CDR2 ANQGSEA. The CDR3 runs to 12 residues. CDR3 in DNA: TGCAGCGTTGGGGAAGCGGGGGGGACCCAGTACTTC. As protein: CSVGEAGGTQYF.

This clone was observed a few times. The chain couples TRBV9 to TRBJ1-2, with D unclear. Germline V CDR1 and CDR2: SGDLS, YYNGEE. Between the trimmed V and J ends, which lost 4 bases and 3 bases, there was a span of 19 bases. This CDR3 is 16 amino acids long. The CDR3 loop reads CASSPRLTPEDYGYTF. The CDR3 DNA follows: TGTGCCAGCAGCCCGAGACTGACCCCGGAGGACTATGGCTACACCTTC.

V and J are TRBV7-9 and TRBJ2-5; 9 positions agree with TRBD2. With V trimmed by 3 bases and J by 7 bases, 12 bases remained unmatched. The CDR3 has 16 amino acids. CDR1 is SEHNR, CDR2 FQNEAQ, per germline (reference sequence). The CDR3 DNA follows: TGTGCCAGCAGCTTTGGGGGACTAGCATTGAAGGGGACCCAGTACTTC. The encoded protein is CASSFGGLALKGTQYF.

This rearrangement joins TRBV4-1 to TRBJ2-1; the match to TRBD1 covers 9 bases. CDR3 length equals 19 residues. CDR1 and CDR2 (germline): MGHRA, YSYEKL. The V gene end was trimmed by 2 bases and the J gene end by 0 bases; junction bases not matched to a gene: 11. The CDR3 DNA follows: TGCGCCAGCAGCCAACAAGGCCCTGGACAGGGGCCCTCCTACAATGAGCAGTTCTTC. Translating it yields CASSQQGPGQGPSYNEQFF.

This clone has just a few counts. The germline gene is not matched at one end of the junction; a read error may be the cause. The rearrangement links TRBV7-2 to TRBJ1-4; D is ambiguous. This CDR3 has 13 amino acids. Germline V gene data show CDR1 as SGHTA and CDR2 as FQGNSA. The CDR3 DNA follows: TGTGCCAGCAGCTTATCCGGGGAACAGTCCCCCCGCTTT. It encodes CASSLSGEQSPRF. The full variable domain, rest sourced from reference TRBV7-2 and TRBJ1-4, is GAGVSQSPSNKVTEKGKDVELRCDPISGHTALYWYRQSLGQGLEFLIYFQGNSAPDKSGLPSDRFSAERTGGSVSTLTIQRTQQEDSAVYLCASSLSGEQSPRFGSGTQLSVL.

The rearrangement links TRBV4-3 to TRBJ2-5, with TRBD2 matching 10 bases. Germline trimming cut 0 bases from V and 1 base from J; bases unmatched to any gene: 2. The CDR3 has 16 amino acids. Germline CDR1 is LGHNA and CDR2 is YSLEER. The CDR3, as DNA: TGCGCCAGCAGCCAAGAGGTAGCGGGGGGCCAAGAGACCCAGTACTTC. Protein product: CASSQEVAGGQETQYF.

The chain is built from TRBV30 and TRBJ2-5; D gene uncertain. This CDR3 is built from 15 residues. The germline V gene has CDR1 GTSNPN and CDR2 SVGIG (reference sequence). V lost 0 bases and J 5 bases, leaving 16 bases between the germline ends. The CDR3 loop is CAWSVPTALRETQYF. The DNA for the CDR3 is TGTGCCTGGAGTGTACCTACAGCCCTTCGGGAGACCCAGTACTTC.

The CDR3 DNA reads as TGTGCCAGCATACCAAACTATGGCTACACCTTC. Amino acids: CASIPNYGYTF. V usage is TRBV27 and J usage is TRBJ1-2; the D is unclear. V lost 7 bases, J lost 2 bases, and 5 bases lay in between. CDR1 is MNHEY and CDR2 is SMNVEV in the germline V gene (reference sequence). The CDR3 spans 11 residues.

This clone was counted between two and nine times. Written as DNA, the CDR3 is TGTGCCAGCAGCCCGGGACTAGCCCGGGGGAATGAGCAGTTCTTC. Translation: CASSPGLARGNEQFF. The rearrangement joins TRBV11-3 to TRBJ2-1, with 9 positions matching TRBD2. Germline V gene sequence: CDR1 SGHNT, CDR2 YENEEA. The ends lost 5 bases at V and 7 bases at J; junction bases unmatched: 9. CDR3 length equals 15 residues.

The CDR3 DNA is TGTGCCAGCAGCACCCAACAAGGACGCTATGGCTACACCTTC. This gives the protein CASSTQQGRYGYTF. The chain combines TRBV7-8 with TRBJ1-2; the D is unclear. The ends were cut back, 5 bases at V and 4 bases at J, with 14 bases in the middle. This CDR3 has 14 residues. The germline gives CDR1 SGHVS, CDR2 FQNEAQ.

Comment on this clone: The sample has other DNA sequences that encode this CDR3 too. V is TRBV5-1 and J is TRBJ2-3; either TRBD1 or TRBD2 may supply D (5 bases each). The CDR3 loop spans 15 amino acids. Trimming took 4 bases from V and 0 from J, leaving 12 bases between them. The V gene's germline CDR1 is SGHRS and CDR2 YFSETQ. This CDR3 reads CASSPGTASTDTQYF. As DNA, the CDR3 is TGCGCCAGCAGCCCCGGGACGGCTAGCACAGATACGCAGTATTTT. The full variable domain, completed using reference TRBV5-1 and TRBJ2-3, is KAGVTQTPRYLIKTRGQQVTLSCSPISGHRSVSWYQQTPGQGLQFLFEYFSETQRNKGNFPGRFSGRQFSNSRSEMNVSTLELGDSALYLCASSPGTASTDTQYFGPGTRLTVL.

The chain is built from TRBV7-9 and TRBJ2-2; possible D gene TRBD2, 5 bases. Germline V CDR1 and CDR2: SEHNR, FQNEAQ (reference sequence). The CDR3 consists of 14 residues. V was clipped by 7 bases and J by 0 bases, with 9 bases between them. Written as DNA, the CDR3 is TGTGCCAGCAACTCGGGGACGAACACCGGGGAGCTGTTTTTT. This sequence encodes CASNSGTNTGELFF.

This chain connects TRBV7-2 to TRBJ1-5; D is uncertain. V lost 5 bases and J 2 bases, leaving 13 bases between the germline ends. Germline V gene data show CDR1 as SGHTA and CDR2 as FQGNSA. The CDR3 contains 15 residues. The CDR3 DNA reads TGTGCCAGCAGCCGACGTGGCCGGGGCAATCAGCCCCAGCATTTT. Translated, it gives CASSRRGRGNQPQHF.

The rearrangement links TRBV29-1 to TRBJ2-7; TRBD1 agrees at 8 bases. In germline, CDR1 is SQVTM, CDR2 ANQGSEA. J lost 0 bases, V lost 4 bases, and 5 bases had no gene match. This CDR3 contains 14 residues. For the CDR3, the DNA is TGCAGCGTTGTTGGACAGGGTAGCTCCTACGAGCAGTACTTC. This gives the protein CSVVGQGSSYEQYF.

In its sample, this clone was seen a few times. The rearrangement links TRBV25-1 to TRBJ1-1, with D unclear. This CDR3 comprises 13 residues. The germline V gene encodes CDR1 MGHDK and CDR2 SYGVNS. The V gene lost 6 bases and the J gene lost 1 base, with 9 bases spanning the gap. The CDR3 DNA reads TGTGCCAGCAGGCTAAGTCAGAACACTGAAGCTTTCTTT. As protein: CASRLSQNTEAFF.

With regard to this clone: The same CDR3 is also encoded by other DNA sequences in this sample. CDR3 sequence: CAWSVRTGYTF. DNA of the CDR3: TGTGCCTGGAGTGTAAGGACTGGCTACACCTTC. V gene TRBV30 combines with J gene TRBJ1-2; unclear D gene. Per germline, CDR1 GTSNPN and CDR2 SVGIG (reference sequence). Trimming pared 0 bases from V and 7 bases from J, leaving 6 bases between. The length of the CDR3 is 11 residues.

This clone came up a few times. The rearrangement uses TRBV7-2 and TRBJ2-5, with 8 bases matching TRBD1. J gave up 5 bases and V 4 bases, and 6 bases lay outside the gene matches. Germline CDR1 is SGHTA and CDR2 is FQGNSA. The CDR3 runs to 14 residues. The CDR3 sequence is CASSSRTGRETQYF. In nucleotides, the CDR3 is TGTGCCAGCAGCTCCCGGACAGGGCGGGAGACCCAGTACTTC.

The chain combines TRBV4-3 with TRBJ2-3; D gene ambiguous. The germline V gene has CDR1 LGHNA and CDR2 YSLEER. V lost 1 base and J 5 bases, leaving 13 bases between the germline ends. This CDR3 spans 15 amino acids. CDR3: CASSQVGTSGDTQYF. Here the CDR3 DNA reads TGCGCCAGCAGCCAAGTGGGAACCTCCGGAGATACGCAGTATTTT.

Comment on this clone: Distinct nucleotide sequences in the sample also encode this CDR3. The J gene is TRBJ2-7, the V gene TRBV30; no firm D call. The CDR3 totals 11 residues. In germline, CDR1 is GTSNPN, CDR2 SVGIG (reference sequence). V was clipped by 2 bases and J by 2 bases, with 4 bases between them. As DNA, the CDR3 is TGTGCCTGGAGTTCAGCCTACGAGCAGTACTTC. Translating gives CAWSSAYEQYF.

This clone was detected a few times. This rearrangement joins TRBV6-5 to TRBJ1-6, with no clear D. Germline assignment: CDR1 MNHEY and CDR2 SVGAGI. The CDR3 has 15 residues. The V end lost 6 bases, the J end lost 7 bases, and 16 bases lay between the germline ends. The CDR3 reads CASRSKLVGNSPLHF. The CDR3 nucleotides are TGTGCCAGCAGGTCGAAGCTCGTAGGAAATTCACCCCTCCACTTT.

V gene TRBV29-1 combines with J gene TRBJ2-1; TRBD1 matches 12 bases. This CDR3 has 13 amino acids. Trimming cost V 8 bases and J 10 bases; bases outside gene matches: 9. Germline-derived CDR1 and CDR2 are SQVTM and ANQGSEA. The CDR3 DNA sequence: TGCAGCACTCGGGGACAGGGGGCATGGGAGCAGTTCTTC. Translation: CSTRGQGAWEQFF.

The chain has TRBV6-1 and TRBJ1-6; D gene ambiguous. This CDR3 has 12 residues. CDR1 MNHNS and CDR2 SASEGT come from the germline V gene. The ends were cut back, 5 bases at V and 8 bases at J, with 7 bases in the middle. As DNA, the CDR3 is TGTGCCAGCAGTTCACGGGATTCACCCCTCCACTTT. Its protein product is CASSSRDSPLHF.

The chain has TRBV7-3 and TRBJ1-6, with D perhaps matching TRBD1 (6 bases). Trimming removed 2 bases from V and 9 bases from J, with 29 bases in between. The CDR3 length is 20 residues. Germline CDR1 is SGHTA and CDR2 is FQGTGA. The CDR3 sequence: CASSLWRNLTGSERGSPLHF. The CDR3 DNA sequence: TGTGCCAGCAGCTTATGGAGGAACCTAACAGGGAGCGAGCGAGGTTCACCCCTCCACTTT.